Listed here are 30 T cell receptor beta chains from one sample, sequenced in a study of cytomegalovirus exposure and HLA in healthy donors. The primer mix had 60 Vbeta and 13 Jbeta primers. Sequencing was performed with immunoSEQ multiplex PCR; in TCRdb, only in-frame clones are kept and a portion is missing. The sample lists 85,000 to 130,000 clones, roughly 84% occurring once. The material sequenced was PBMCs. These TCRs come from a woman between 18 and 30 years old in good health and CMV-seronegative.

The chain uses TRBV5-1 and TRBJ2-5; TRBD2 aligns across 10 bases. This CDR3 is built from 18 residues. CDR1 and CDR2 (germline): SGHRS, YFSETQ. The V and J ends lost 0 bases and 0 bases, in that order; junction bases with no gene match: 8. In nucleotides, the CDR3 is TGCGCCAGCAGCTTGGTCCAGCGGGAGGGCTGGTACCAAGAGACCCAGTACTTC. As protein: CASSLVQREGWYQETQYF.

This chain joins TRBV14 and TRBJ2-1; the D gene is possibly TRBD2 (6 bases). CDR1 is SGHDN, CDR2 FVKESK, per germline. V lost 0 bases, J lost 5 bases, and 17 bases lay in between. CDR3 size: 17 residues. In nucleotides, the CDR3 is TGTGCCAGCAGCCAAGATGGTTGGGGGGTAAACGACAATGAGCAGTTCTTC. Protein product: CASSQDGWGVNDNEQFF.

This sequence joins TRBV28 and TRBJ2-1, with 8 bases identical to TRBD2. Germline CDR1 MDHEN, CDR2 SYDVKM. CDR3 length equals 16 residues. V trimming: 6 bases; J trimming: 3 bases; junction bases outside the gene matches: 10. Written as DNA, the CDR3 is TGTGCCAGCAGCCCCCATAGCGGGGTGGGCTACAATGAGCAGTTCTTC. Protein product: CASSPHSGVGYNEQFF.

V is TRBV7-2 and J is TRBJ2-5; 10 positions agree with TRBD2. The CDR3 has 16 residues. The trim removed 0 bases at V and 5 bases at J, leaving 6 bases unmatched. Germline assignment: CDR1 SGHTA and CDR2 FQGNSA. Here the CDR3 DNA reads TGTGCCAGCAGCTTAGCGAGGGCTAGCGGGGGTGAGACCCAGTACTTC. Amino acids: CASSLARASGGETQYF.

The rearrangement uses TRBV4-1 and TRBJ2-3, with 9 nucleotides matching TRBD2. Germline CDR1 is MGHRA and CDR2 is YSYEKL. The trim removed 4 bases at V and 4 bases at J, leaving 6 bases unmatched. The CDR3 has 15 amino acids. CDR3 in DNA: TGCGCCAGCAGCCCGCGGGGGGGTAGCGCAGATACGCAGTATTTT. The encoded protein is CASSPRGGSADTQYF.

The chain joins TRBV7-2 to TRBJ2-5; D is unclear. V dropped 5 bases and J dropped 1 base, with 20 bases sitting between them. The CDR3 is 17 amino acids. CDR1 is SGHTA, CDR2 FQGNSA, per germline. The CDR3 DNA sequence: TGTGCCAGCAGCGATGGCTCCTTTTTCACCCTCCAAGAGACCCAGTACTTC. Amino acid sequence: CASSDGSFFTLQETQYF.

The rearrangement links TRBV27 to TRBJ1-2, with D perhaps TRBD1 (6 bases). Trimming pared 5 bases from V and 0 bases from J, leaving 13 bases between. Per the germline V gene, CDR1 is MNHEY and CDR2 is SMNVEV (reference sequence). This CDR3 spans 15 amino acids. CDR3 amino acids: CASSGGGGPNYGYTF. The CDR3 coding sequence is TGTGCCAGCAGTGGAGGGGGGGGACCTAACTATGGCTACACCTTC.

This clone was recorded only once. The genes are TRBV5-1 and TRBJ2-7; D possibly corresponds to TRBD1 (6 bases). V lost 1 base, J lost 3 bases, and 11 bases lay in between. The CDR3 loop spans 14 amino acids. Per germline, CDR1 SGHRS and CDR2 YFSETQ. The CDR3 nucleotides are TGCGCCAGCAGCTTGACAGGGCTGGACTACGAGCAGTACTTC. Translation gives CASSLTGLDYEQYF.

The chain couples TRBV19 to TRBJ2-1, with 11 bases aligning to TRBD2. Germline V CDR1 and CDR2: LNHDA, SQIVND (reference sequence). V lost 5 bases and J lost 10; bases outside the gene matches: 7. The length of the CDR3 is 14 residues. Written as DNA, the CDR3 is TGTGCCAGTAGTGGGACTAGCGGATCGGGGGAGCAGTTCTTC. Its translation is CASSGTSGSGEQFF. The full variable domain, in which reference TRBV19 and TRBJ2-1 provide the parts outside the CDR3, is DGGITQSPKYLFRKEGQNVTLSCEQNLNHDAMYWYRQDPGQGLRLIYYSQIVNDFQKGDIAEGYSVSREKKESFPLTVTSAQKNPTAFYLCASSGTSGSGEQFFGPGTRLTVL.

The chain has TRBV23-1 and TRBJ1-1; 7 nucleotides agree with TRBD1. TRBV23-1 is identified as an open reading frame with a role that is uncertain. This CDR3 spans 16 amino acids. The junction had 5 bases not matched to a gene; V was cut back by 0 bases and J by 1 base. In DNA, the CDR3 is TGCGCCAGCAGTCAATCGATCGGGACAGCGAACACTGAAGCTTTCTTT. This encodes CASSQSIGTANTEAFF.

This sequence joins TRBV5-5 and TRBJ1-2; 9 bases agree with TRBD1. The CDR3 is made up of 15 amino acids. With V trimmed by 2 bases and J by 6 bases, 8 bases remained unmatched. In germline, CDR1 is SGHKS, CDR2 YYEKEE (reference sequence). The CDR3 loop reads CASSLVVGTGNGYTF. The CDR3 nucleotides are TGTGCCAGCAGCTTAGTGGTGGGGACAGGGAATGGCTACACCTTC.

The CDR3 loop is CSVATGETYEQYF. For the CDR3, the DNA is TGCAGCGTTGCAACAGGGGAAACCTACGAGCAGTACTTC. V gene TRBV29-1 combines with J gene TRBJ2-7, with TRBD1 matching over 7 bases. The CDR3 contains 13 residues. Per the germline V gene, CDR1 is SQVTM and CDR2 is ANQGSEA. J gave up 2 bases and V 4 bases, and 5 bases lay outside the gene matches.

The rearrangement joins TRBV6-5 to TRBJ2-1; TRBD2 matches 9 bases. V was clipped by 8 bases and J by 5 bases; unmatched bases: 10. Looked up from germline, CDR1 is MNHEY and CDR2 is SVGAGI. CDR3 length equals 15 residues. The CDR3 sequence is CASSGTGTSHNEQFF. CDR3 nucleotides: TGTGCCAGCTCCGGGACCGGGACTAGCCACAATGAGCAGTTCTTC.

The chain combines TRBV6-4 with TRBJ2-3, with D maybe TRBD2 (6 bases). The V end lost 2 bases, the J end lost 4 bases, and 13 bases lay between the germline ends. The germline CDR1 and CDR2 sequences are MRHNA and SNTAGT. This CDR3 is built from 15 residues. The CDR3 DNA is TGTGCCAGCAGTGACAATCGAGCGGGTCCAGATACGCAGTATTTT. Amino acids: CASSDNRAGPDTQYF.

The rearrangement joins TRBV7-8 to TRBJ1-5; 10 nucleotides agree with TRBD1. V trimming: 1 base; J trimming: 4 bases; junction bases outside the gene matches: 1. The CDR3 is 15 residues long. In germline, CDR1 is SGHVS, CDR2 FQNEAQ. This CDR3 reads CASSLGQGANQPQHF. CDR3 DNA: TGTGCCAGCAGCTTAGGACAGGGGGCGAATCAGCCCCAGCATTTT.

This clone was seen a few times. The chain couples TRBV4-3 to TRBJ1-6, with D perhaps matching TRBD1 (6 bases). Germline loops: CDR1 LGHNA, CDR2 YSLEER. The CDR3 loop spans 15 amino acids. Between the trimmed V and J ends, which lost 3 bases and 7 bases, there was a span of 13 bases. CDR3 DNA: TGCGCCAGCAGCCATCACAGGGAGCAGAATTCACCCCTCCACTTT. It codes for CASSHHREQNSPLHF.

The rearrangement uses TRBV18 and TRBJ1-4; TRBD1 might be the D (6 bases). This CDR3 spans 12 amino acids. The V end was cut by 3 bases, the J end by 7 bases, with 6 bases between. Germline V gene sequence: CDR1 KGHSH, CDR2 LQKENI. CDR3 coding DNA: TGTGCCAGCTCACCGGACAGTGAAAAACTGTTTTTT. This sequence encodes CASSPDSEKLFF.

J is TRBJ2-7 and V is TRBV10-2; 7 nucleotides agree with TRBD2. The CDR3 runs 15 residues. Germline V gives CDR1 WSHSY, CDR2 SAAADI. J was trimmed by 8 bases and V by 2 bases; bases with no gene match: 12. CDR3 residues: CASSESQRGPGQQYF. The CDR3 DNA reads TGCGCCAGCAGTGAGAGCCAGCGGGGACCCGGGCAGCAGTACTTC.

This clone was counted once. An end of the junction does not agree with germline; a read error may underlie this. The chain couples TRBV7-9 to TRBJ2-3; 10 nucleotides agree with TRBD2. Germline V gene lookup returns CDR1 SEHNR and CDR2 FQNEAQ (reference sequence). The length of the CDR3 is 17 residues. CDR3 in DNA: TGTTCCAGCAGCCCGGGCGGGGGGACTAGCGAGGCTGATACGCAGTATTTT. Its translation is CSSSPGGGTSEADTQYF.

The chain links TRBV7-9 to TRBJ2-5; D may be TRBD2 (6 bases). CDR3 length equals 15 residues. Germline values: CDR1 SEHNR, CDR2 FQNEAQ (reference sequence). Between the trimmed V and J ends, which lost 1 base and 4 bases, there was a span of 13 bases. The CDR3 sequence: CASSLGGMGGETQYF. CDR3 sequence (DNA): TGTGCCAGCAGCTTAGGCGGAATGGGGGGAGAGACCCAGTACTTC.

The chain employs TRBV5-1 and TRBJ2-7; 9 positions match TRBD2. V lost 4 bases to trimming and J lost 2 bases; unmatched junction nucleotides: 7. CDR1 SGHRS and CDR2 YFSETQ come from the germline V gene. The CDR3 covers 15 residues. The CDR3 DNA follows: TGCGCCAGCAGCACTGGAGCGGGGGGAACCTACGAGCAGTACTTC. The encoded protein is CASSTGAGGTYEQYF.

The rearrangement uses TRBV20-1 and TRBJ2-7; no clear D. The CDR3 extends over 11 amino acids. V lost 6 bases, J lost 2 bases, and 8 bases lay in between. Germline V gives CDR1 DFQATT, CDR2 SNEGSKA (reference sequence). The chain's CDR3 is CSAQDTYEQYF. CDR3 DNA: TGCAGTGCACAAGACACCTACGAGCAGTACTTC.

In DNA, the CDR3 is TGTGCCAGCAGTTATGGACAGGAGGCAGGAAACACCATATATTTT. Protein: CASSYGQEAGNTIYF. The J gene is TRBJ1-3, the V gene TRBV6-6; 7 bases are shared with TRBD1. The length of the CDR3 is 15 residues. Per the germline V gene, CDR1 is MNHNY and CDR2 is SVGAGI (reference sequence). Unmatched junction bases numbered 6, after V lost 3 bases and J lost 4 bases.

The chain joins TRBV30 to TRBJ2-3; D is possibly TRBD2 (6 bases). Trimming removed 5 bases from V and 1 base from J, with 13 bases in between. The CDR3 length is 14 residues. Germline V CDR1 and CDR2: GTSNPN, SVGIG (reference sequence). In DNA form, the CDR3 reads TGTGCCTGGGGTACAGGCGGGGGCACAGATACGCAGTATTTT. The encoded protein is CAWGTGGGTDTQYF.

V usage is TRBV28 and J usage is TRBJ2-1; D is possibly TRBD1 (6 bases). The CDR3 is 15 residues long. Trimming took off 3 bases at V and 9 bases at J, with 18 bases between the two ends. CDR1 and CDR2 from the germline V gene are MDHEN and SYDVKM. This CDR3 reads CASSFHTPTGTEQFF. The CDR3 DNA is TGTGCCAGCAGTTTCCACACACCGACAGGCACTGAGCAGTTCTTC.

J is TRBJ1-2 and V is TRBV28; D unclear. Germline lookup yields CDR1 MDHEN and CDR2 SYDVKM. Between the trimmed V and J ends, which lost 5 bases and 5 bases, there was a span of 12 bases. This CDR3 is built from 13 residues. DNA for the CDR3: TGTGCCAGCAGTAAAGACAAGATTTATGGCTACACCTTC. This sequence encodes CASSKDKIYGYTF.

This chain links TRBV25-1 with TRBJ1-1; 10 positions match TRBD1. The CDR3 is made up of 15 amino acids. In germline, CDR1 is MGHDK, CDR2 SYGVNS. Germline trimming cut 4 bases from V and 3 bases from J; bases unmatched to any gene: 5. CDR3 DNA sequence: TGTGCCAGCAGTGGATTGGGACAGGGGCACACTGAAGCTTTCTTT. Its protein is CASSGLGQGHTEAFF.

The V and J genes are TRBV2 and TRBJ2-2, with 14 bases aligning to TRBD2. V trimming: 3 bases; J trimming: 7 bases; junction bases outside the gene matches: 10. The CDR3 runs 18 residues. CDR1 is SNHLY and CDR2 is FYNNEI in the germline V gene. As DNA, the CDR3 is TGTGCCAGCAGTGATGAGGGACTAGCGGGAGAGGGGGGCGGGGAGCTGTTTTTT. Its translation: CASSDEGLAGEGGGELFF.

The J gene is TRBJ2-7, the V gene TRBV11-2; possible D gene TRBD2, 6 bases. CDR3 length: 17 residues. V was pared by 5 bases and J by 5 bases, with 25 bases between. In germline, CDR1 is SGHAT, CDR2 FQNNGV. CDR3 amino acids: CASSQHSRGKRVNEQYF. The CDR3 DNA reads TGTGCCAGCAGCCAGCATAGCCGGGGGAAGCGGGTGAACGAGCAGTACTTC.

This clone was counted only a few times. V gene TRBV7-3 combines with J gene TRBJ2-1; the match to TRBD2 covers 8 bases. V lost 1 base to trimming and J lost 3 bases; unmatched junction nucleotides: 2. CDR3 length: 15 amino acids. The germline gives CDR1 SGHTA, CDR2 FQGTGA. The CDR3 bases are TGTGCCAGCAGCTTAAGAGCGGGAGTCTACAATGAGCAGTTCTTC. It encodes CASSLRAGVYNEQFF.